The 18 T cell receptor beta chains reported below all come from one sample, sequenced in a study of blood T cell repertoires in COVID-19. Assay used: immunoSEQ multiplex PCR; TCRdb lists only in-frame clones, some missing. The table has fewer than 500,000 clones, approximately 90% seen once. Material: PBMCs or T cells enriched from blood (not recorded which). The receptors were sampled from a woman in her late teens or twenties who had recovered from COVID-19.

This rearrangement joins TRBV15 to TRBJ2-7, with D maybe TRBD2 (5 bases). This CDR3 has 15 residues. Between the trimmed V and J ends, which lost 0 bases and 0 bases, there was a span of 9 bases. Germline V gene sequence: CDR1 LNHNV, CDR2 YYDKDF (reference sequence). CDR3 region: CATSRDRESSYEQYF. In DNA, the CDR3 is TGTGCCACCAGCAGAGATAGGGAGAGCTCCTACGAGCAGTACTTC. The whole variable domain, remainder taken from reference TRBV15 and TRBJ2-7, is DAMVIQNPRYQVTQFGKPVTLSCSQTLNHNVMYWYQQKSSQAPKLLFHYYDKDFNNEADTPDNFQSRRPNTSFCFLDIRSPGLGDTAMYLCATSRDRESSYEQYFGPGTRLTVT.

The rearrangement uses TRBV30 and TRBJ1-2; 7 bases are shared with TRBD1. The V gene end was trimmed by 4 bases and the J gene end by 8 bases; junction bases not matched to a gene: 7. This CDR3 contains 12 residues. Germline lookup yields CDR1 GTSNPN and CDR2 SVGIG (reference sequence). CDR3 coding DNA: TGTGCCTGGACAGGGGGTACGGGAGGCTACACCTTC. Translated, it gives CAWTGGTGGYTF.

This chain connects TRBV5-4 to TRBJ2-1; D might be TRBD1 (6 bases). This CDR3 is built from 13 residues. Trimming removed 4 bases at V and 4 bases at J, with 9 bases between. Germline V gene sequence: CDR1 SGHNT, CDR2 YYREEE (reference sequence). CDR3: CASSLGQYNEQFF. In nucleotides, the CDR3 is TGTGCCAGCAGCCTTGGACAGTACAATGAGCAGTTCTTC. Full variable domain (remainder filled in from reference TRBV5-4 and TRBJ2-1): ETGVTQSPTHLIKTRGQQVTLRCSSQSGHNTVSWYQQALGQGPQFIFQYYREEENGRGNFPPRFSGLQFPNYSSELNVNALELDDSALYLCASSLGQYNEQFFGPGTRLTVL.

The CDR3 loop is CASSLAGGSIQYF. As DNA, the CDR3 is TGTGCCAGCAGTTTAGCAGGCGGCAGCATCCAGTACTTC. The chain is built from TRBV12-3 or TRBV12-4 and TRBJ2-4; D uncertain. This CDR3 has 13 residues. Trimming left V 0 bases short and J 13 bases short, with 13 bases between.

This clone has only one observation. V gene TRBV11-2 combines with J gene TRBJ2-5; TRBD2 agrees at 9 bases. Germline assignment: CDR1 SGHAT and CDR2 FQNNGV. J was trimmed by 5 bases and V by 1 base; bases with no gene match: 5. The CDR3 loop spans 15 amino acids. In DNA, the CDR3 is TGTGCCAGCAGCTTAGTTGCGGGGGGGCGGGAGACCCAGTACTTC. Amino acid sequence: CASSLVAGGRETQYF.

The chain links TRBV4-2 to TRBJ2-7; 7 bases map to TRBD2. Per germline, CDR1 LGHNA and CDR2 YNFKEQ. V lost 2 bases to trimming and J lost 6 bases; unmatched junction nucleotides: 4. The CDR3 is made up of 13 amino acids. CDR3 nucleotide sequence: TGTGCCAGCAGCCAATCGACGGGGGGCGAGCAGTACTTC. Amino acids: CASSQSTGGEQYF.

The chain combines TRBV6-5 with TRBJ1-6; D may be TRBD1 (6 bases). Trimming cost V 5 bases and J 7 bases, with 15 bases left between them. Germline loops: CDR1 MNHEY, CDR2 SVGAGI. This CDR3 comprises 15 residues. The chain's CDR3 is CASSPARQENSPLHF. CDR3 DNA sequence: TGTGCCAGCAGTCCCGCTCGACAGGAAAATTCACCCCTCCACTTT.

In DNA form, the CDR3 reads TGCAGCGTCATTTACGGGCTAGCGGGGGGGCTGCCCAATGAGCAGTTCTTC. The encoded protein is CSVIYGLAGGLPNEQFF. The J gene is TRBJ2-1, the V gene TRBV29-1, with 12 bases fitting TRBD2. Germline V lookup: CDR1 SQVTM, CDR2 ANQGSEA. J gave up 6 bases and V 6 bases, and 15 bases lay outside the gene matches. This CDR3 comprises 17 residues.

This chain uses TRBV7-2 with TRBJ2-1; D not certain. Looked up from germline, CDR1 is SGHTA and CDR2 is FQGNSA. The V end was cut by 1 base, the J end by 8 bases, with 6 bases between. The CDR3 is made up of 12 amino acids. CDR3 sequence reads: CASSLEPDEQFF. The CDR3 bases are TGTGCCAGCAGCTTAGAGCCCGATGAGCAGTTCTTC.

The CDR3 DNA sequence: TGTGCCAGCAGTGATGATGCCAGGGGGGCCAACGTCCTGACTTTC. This codes for CASSDDARGANVLTF. The chain couples TRBV2 to TRBJ2-6; D gene ambiguous. CDR3 size: 15 residues. Germline CDR1 reads SNHLY; CDR2 reads FYNNEI. Trimming cost V 3 bases and J 4 bases, with 10 bases left between them.

The V gene is TRBV28, the J gene TRBJ1-1; TRBD1 matches at 8 bases. J gave up 1 base and V 3 bases, and 4 bases lay outside the gene matches. The CDR3 is 15 residues long. CDR1 and CDR2 (germline): MDHEN, SYDVKM. The chain's CDR3 is CASSFPGQGNTEAFF. The CDR3 DNA reads TGTGCCAGCAGTTTTCCTGGACAGGGGAACACTGAAGCTTTCTTT.

The chain uses TRBV4-1 and TRBJ1-6; TRBD1 agrees at 7 bases. The V segment lost 3 bases and the J segment 6 bases; nucleotides outside the gene matches: 11. This CDR3 has 17 amino acids. Germline V gives CDR1 MGHRA, CDR2 YSYEKL. The CDR3 loop reads CASSQGKQGPRNSPLHF. CDR3 in DNA: TGCGCCAGCAGCCAGGGCAAACAGGGGCCGCGTAATTCACCCCTCCACTTT.

The rearrangement uses TRBV27 and TRBJ2-1; 7 bases align to TRBD1. Germline CDR1 and CDR2: MNHEY and SMNVEV (reference sequence). CDR3 size: 13 residues. V shed 3 bases, J shed 8 bases, and the junction held 4 bases outside the gene matches. The CDR3 reads CASSFNRGYEQFF. The CDR3 nucleotides read TGTGCCAGCAGTTTTAACAGGGGTTATGAGCAGTTCTTC.

The CDR3 region has the DNA TGCGCCAGCAGCCATAGGGGACAGAACACTGAAGCTTTCTTT. Translated, it gives CASSHRGQNTEAFF. This chain uses TRBV4-1 with TRBJ1-1; D might be TRBD1 (6 bases). The CDR3 has 14 residues. V shed 3 bases and J shed 1 base, with 9 bases lying between them. The V gene's germline CDR1 is MGHRA and CDR2 YSYEKL.

This clone showed up just once. At the DNA level, this CDR3 is encoded by other sequences in the same sample as well. The chain is built from TRBV5-6 and TRBJ2-7, with 8 bases fitting TRBD1. The V segment lost 4 bases and the J segment 1 base; nucleotides outside the gene matches: 1. CDR1 is SGHDT and CDR2 is YYEEEE in the germline V gene. The CDR3 extends over 13 amino acids. The CDR3 is CASSRDRSYEQYF. CDR3 nucleotides: TGTGCCAGCAGCAGGGACAGGTCCTACGAGCAGTACTTC.

In its sample, this clone was seen once. The rearrangement uses TRBV2 and TRBJ2-3, with TRBD2 matching over 8 bases. The CDR3 runs to 15 residues. Germline loops: CDR1 SNHLY, CDR2 FYNNEI. V lost 4 bases to trimming and J lost 0 bases; unmatched junction nucleotides: 3. CDR3 protein: CASSAGGGSTDTQYF. In nucleotides, the CDR3 is TGTGCCAGCAGTGCGGGCGGGGGGAGCACAGATACGCAGTATTTT.

A remark on this clone: Other DNA sequences from this sample encode an identical CDR3 as well. This chain joins TRBV28 and TRBJ2-1; D is uncertain. V lost 5 bases to trimming and J lost 4 bases, with 6 bases between them. The CDR3 totals 12 residues. CDR1 and CDR2 from the germline V gene are MDHEN and SYDVKM. CDR3 sequence (DNA): TGTGCCAGCAGTCCCCAGTACAATGAGCAGTTCTTC. It translates to CASSPQYNEQFF.

CDR3 DNA sequence: TGTGCCAGCAGCCTACAGGGCCACAATTCACCCCTCCACTTT. Protein product: CASSLQGHNSPLHF. J is TRBJ1-6 and V is TRBV3-1 (or the pseudogene TRBV3-2), with D perhaps TRBD1 (6 bases). Trimming took 4 bases from V and 7 from J, leaving 11 bases between them. The germline V gene encodes CDR1 LGHDT and CDR2 YNNKEL (reference sequence). CDR3 length: 14 residues.